These 8 T cell receptor beta chains were sequenced from one sample in a study of blood T cell repertoires in COVID-19. Produced via immunoSEQ multiplex PCR; TCRdb's table is partial and in-frame only. The sample records a few hundred thousand clones, more than 85% being singletons. Sequencing was done on a sample of peripheral blood. The source is a man aged 40-49 years with active or convalescent COVID-19.

This chain connects TRBV6-1 to TRBJ2-3; the D gene is possibly TRBD1 (8 bases). Germline loops: CDR1 MNHNS, CDR2 SASEGT. Trimming left V 2 bases short and J 5 bases short, with 23 bases between. There are 18 residues in the CDR3. CDR3 in amino acids: CASSESTGGVGLIDTQYF. In DNA form, the CDR3 reads TGTGCCAGCAGTGAAAGTACAGGGGGGGTAGGGCTAATAGATACGCAGTATTTT.

The V call is TRBV15, the J call TRBJ1-1; D might be TRBD1 (6 bases). Germline V gene sequence: CDR1 LNHNV, CDR2 YYDKDF (reference sequence). Deletions cut 3 bases from V and 5 bases from J, with 19 bases between. The CDR3 consists of 16 residues. CDR3 protein: CATSSFFRGGGTEAFF. CDR3 in DNA: TGTGCCACCAGCAGCTTCTTCAGGGGAGGGGGGACTGAAGCTTTCTTT.

This clone occurred once. This rearrangement joins TRBV11-1 to TRBJ2-1, with D perhaps TRBD1 (6 bases). V was shortened by 0 bases and J by 6 bases, with 12 bases between the two germline ends. The CDR3 loop spans 15 amino acids. Germline CDR1 and CDR2: SGHAT and FQDESV (reference sequence). The CDR3 DNA reads TGTGCCAGCAGCTTAGCAGTGACAGGAAGCAATGAGCAGTTCTTC. This codes for CASSLAVTGSNEQFF.

The V gene is TRBV10-2, the J gene TRBJ1-6, with TRBD1 matching 7 bases. This CDR3 spans 15 amino acids. CDR1 is WSHSY, CDR2 SAAADI, per germline. The ends lost 4 bases at V and 7 bases at J; junction bases unmatched: 7. CDR3 sequence (DNA): TGCGCCAGCAGTGCGACAGGGAAGGGGAATTCACCCCTCCACTTT. It codes for CASSATGKGNSPLHF.

This chain connects TRBV27 to TRBJ2-6; a weak D match, TRBD2 (6 bases). CDR3 length: 17 amino acids. Trimming shortened V by 0 bases and J by 2 bases, and 11 bases separated the two germline ends. The germline CDR1 and CDR2 sequences are MNHEY and SMNVEV (reference sequence). CDR3 amino acids: CASSLSEGIPGANVLTF. In DNA, the CDR3 is TGTGCCAGCAGTTTATCGGAGGGAATCCCTGGGGCCAACGTCCTGACTTTC.

The J gene is TRBJ2-1, the V gene TRBV4-1, with D uncertain. Trimming stripped 2 bases from V and 7 bases from J, with 15 bases between. The germline V gene has CDR1 MGHRA and CDR2 YSYEKL. CDR3 length: 15 amino acids. The CDR3 loop reads CASSQMGGAPNEQFF. The DNA for the CDR3 is TGCGCCAGCAGCCAAATGGGTGGAGCCCCGAATGAGCAGTTCTTC.

This clone was seen a single time. As DNA, the CDR3 is TGTGCCAGCAGTTTCGAGGGTGGGTGGGTCGAGCAGTACTTC. Its protein is CASSFEGGWVEQYF. The V gene is TRBV28, the J gene TRBJ2-7; the D gene is possibly TRBD2 (5 bases). The CDR3 runs 14 residues. V was pared by 3 bases and J by 6 bases, with 15 bases between. Per germline, CDR1 MDHEN and CDR2 SYDVKM.

This rearrangement joins TRBV5-6 to TRBJ1-4; D might be TRBD1 (6 bases). Germline assignment: CDR1 SGHDT and CDR2 YYEEEE. The length of the CDR3 is 15 residues. V was trimmed by 1 base and J by 6 bases, leaving 13 bases between them. The DNA of the CDR3 is TGTGCCAGCAGCTTGAGGGGCACAGGGTATGAAAAACTGTTTTTT. Its translation is CASSLRGTGYEKLFF.